These 17 T cell receptor beta chains share one sample of origin, sequenced in a study of response to subunit inactivated influenza vaccine. TCRdb itself ran the RT-PCR reads through MiXCR, one entry per CDR3 protein. In the table there are roughly 780,000 distinct CDR3 sequences, approximately 18% of which are singletons. The source was PBMCs from blood, collected more than 4 days after vaccination. The receptors shown here come from a man over 45 who received an inactivated influenza vaccine.

This rearrangement joins TRBV7-8 to TRBJ1-2, with D unclear. Germline V gives CDR1 SGHVS, CDR2 FQNEAQ. Trimming took off 5 bases at V and 2 bases at J, with 9 bases between the two ends. CDR3 length: 13 amino acids. The CDR3 protein is CASSATLNYGYTF. DNA of the CDR3: TGTGCCAGCAGCGCAACACTAAACTATGGCTACACCTTC.

This clonotype was found a few times. The chain recombines TRBV15 with TRBJ2-2; possible D gene TRBD2, 7 bases. V shed 1 base and J shed 6 bases, with 9 bases lying between them. CDR3 length equals 14 residues. Germline assignment: CDR1 LNHNV and CDR2 YYDKDF (reference sequence). In DNA form, the CDR3 reads TGTGCCACCAGCAGAGGGGAGGGGGCCGGGGAGCTGTTTTTT. Encoded protein: CATSRGEGAGELFF.

There are many counts of this clonotype. The V and J genes are TRBV15 and TRBJ2-1, with 10 bases that match TRBD1. Trimming removed 2 bases from V and 6 bases from J; junction bases left unmatched: 4. CDR1 and CDR2 from the germline V gene are LNHNV and YYDKDF (reference sequence). This CDR3 has 15 residues. This CDR3 reads CATSRPGQGTNEQFF. The CDR3, as DNA: TGTGCCACCAGCAGACCGGGACAGGGGACCAATGAGCAGTTCTTC.

The chain combines TRBV20-1 with TRBJ1-4; D uncertain. Germline V gene data show CDR1 as DFQATT and CDR2 as SNEGSKA (reference sequence). This CDR3 is 13 amino acids long. Trimming left V 3 bases short and J 4 bases short, with 9 bases between. The CDR3 loop reads CSARGRSNEKLFF. CDR3 DNA sequence: TGCAGTGCTAGGGGCAGAAGTAATGAAAAACTGTTTTTT.

There are a few counts of this clonotype. The rearrangement uses TRBV4-2 and TRBJ1-2; possibly TRBD1 for D (5 bases). CDR3 size: 14 residues. Deletions cut 5 bases from V and 8 bases from J, with 18 bases between. Germline V CDR1 and CDR2: LGHNA, YNFKEQ. As DNA, the CDR3 is TGTGCCAGCAGCGAAGGGACGGAACTTGAGGGCTACACCTTC. Residues: CASSEGTELEGYTF.

This clonotype was recorded many times. This chain links TRBV29-1 with TRBJ2-5; perhaps TRBD1 as D (5 bases). V was pared by 4 bases and J by 4 bases, with 7 bases between. CDR1 is SQVTM, CDR2 ANQGSEA, per germline. CDR3 size: 11 residues. Here the CDR3 DNA reads TGCAGCGTTGGACAGCCAGAGACCCAGTACTTC. Encoded protein: CSVGQPETQYF.

Ten or more counts support this clonotype. V and J are TRBV20-1 and TRBJ2-1, with a weak D call TRBD1 (6 bases). V shed 3 bases and J shed 7 bases, with 16 bases lying between them. The CDR3 runs 14 residues. In germline, CDR1 is DFQATT, CDR2 SNEGSKA (reference sequence). CDR3 in DNA: TGCAGTGCTAGCTCAGGGGCTTTGAGGAATGAGCAGTTCTTC. It specifies CSASSGALRNEQFF.

The chain recombines TRBV15 with TRBJ2-1; D unclear. Germline lookup yields CDR1 LNHNV and CDR2 YYDKDF (reference sequence). CDR3 length: 13 residues. V lost 3 bases and J lost 8, with 11 bases in between. Here the CDR3 reads CATSSNLPDEQFF. As DNA, the CDR3 is TGTGCCACCAGCAGCAATCTACCCGATGAGCAGTTCTTC.

The chain uses TRBV18 and TRBJ1-3; D not resolved. V shed 3 bases and J shed 0 bases, with 12 bases lying between them. The germline V gene has CDR1 KGHSH and CDR2 LQKENI. The CDR3 is 16 amino acids. CDR3 sequence: CASSPIRASSGNTIYF. CDR3 bases: TGTGCCAGCTCACCGATACGGGCGTCCTCTGGAAACACCATATATTTT.

This chain uses TRBV7-2 with TRBJ2-7; 15 bases agree with TRBD2. The CDR3 extends over 16 amino acids. The J segment lost 7 bases and the V segment lost 5 bases, leaving 9 bases of the junction unmatched. CDR1 is SGHTA and CDR2 is FQGNSA in the germline V gene. The CDR3 protein is CASSPRTSGRAWEQYF. CDR3 coding DNA: TGTGCCAGCAGCCCCCGGACTAGCGGGAGGGCTTGGGAGCAGTACTTC.

V usage is TRBV5-6 and J usage is TRBJ1-5; D not certain. The V gene's germline CDR1 is SGHDT and CDR2 YYEEEE. The CDR3 covers 14 residues. V was trimmed by 3 bases and J by 4 bases, leaving 11 bases between them. DNA for the CDR3: TGTGCCAGCAGCTACCGGGCGCAAAATCAGCCCCAGCATTTT. Translated: CASSYRAQNQPQHF.

This chain joins TRBV6-5 and TRBJ2-4; 14 bases map to TRBD2. Germline values: CDR1 MNHEY, CDR2 SVGAGI. This CDR3 region has 18 residues. Unmatched junction bases numbered 6, after V lost 3 bases and J lost 2 bases. The CDR3 reads CASSYRLAGGGSKNIQYF. In DNA, the CDR3 is TGTGCCAGCAGTTATAGACTAGCGGGAGGGGGTTCCAAAAACATTCAGTACTTC.

Ten or more counts support this clonotype. The rearrangement links TRBV6-2 or TRBV6-3 to TRBJ2-1; D is undetermined. V was trimmed by 0 bases and J by 10 bases, leaving 13 bases between them. The CDR3 runs 14 residues. The V gene's germline CDR1 is MNHEY and CDR2 SVGEGT. CDR3 bases: TGTGCCAGCAGTTACTCGATCGGCAGACCCGAGCAGTTCTTC. Translated, it gives CASSYSIGRPEQFF.

The chain employs TRBV7-8 and TRBJ1-3; D is uncertain. Germline V gene sequence: CDR1 SGHVS, CDR2 FQNEAQ. The CDR3 length is 15 residues. Trimming took off 3 bases at V and 0 bases at J, with 9 bases between the two ends. The CDR3 bases are TGTGCCAGCAGCTTCAGCGTTTACTCTGGAAACACCATATATTTT. Its translation: CASSFSVYSGNTIYF.

The CDR3 reads CSATTGDTYNEQFF. DNA for the CDR3: TGCAGTGCTACAACGGGGGACACCTACAATGAGCAGTTCTTC. V is TRBV20-1 and J is TRBJ2-1, with D perhaps TRBD1 or TRBD2 (6 bases each). The germline V gene encodes CDR1 DFQATT and CDR2 SNEGSKA (reference sequence). Trimming stripped 4 bases from V and 2 bases from J, with 12 bases between. The CDR3 is 14 amino acids.

The rearrangement uses TRBV5-1 and TRBJ2-5; 9 bases are shared with TRBD1. CDR3 length equals 15 residues. The J segment lost 4 bases and the V segment lost 4 bases, leaving 8 bases of the junction unmatched. The germline gives CDR1 SGHRS, CDR2 YFSETQ. CDR3 in DNA: TGCGCCAGCAGCCCTCTAGAGACAGGGGGAGAGACCCAGTACTTC. Translated, it gives CASSPLETGGETQYF. Complete variable domain (other parts from reference TRBV5-1 and TRBJ2-5): KAGVTQTPRYLIKTRGQQVTLSCSPISGHRSVSWYQQTPGQGLQFLFEYFSETQRNKGNFPGRFSGRQFSNSRSEMNVSTLELGDSALYLCASSPLETGGETQYFGPGTRLLVL.

This clonotype has only a few counts. The chain combines TRBV20-1 with TRBJ2-7; 8 positions match TRBD1. Per germline, CDR1 DFQATT and CDR2 SNEGSKA (reference sequence). Trimming took 6 bases from V and 7 from J; bases not matched to a gene: 8. The CDR3 contains 12 residues. The CDR3 coding sequence is TGCAGTGCCCCTCAGGGGGCGCGGGAGCAGTACTTC. Its protein product is CSAPQGAREQYF.